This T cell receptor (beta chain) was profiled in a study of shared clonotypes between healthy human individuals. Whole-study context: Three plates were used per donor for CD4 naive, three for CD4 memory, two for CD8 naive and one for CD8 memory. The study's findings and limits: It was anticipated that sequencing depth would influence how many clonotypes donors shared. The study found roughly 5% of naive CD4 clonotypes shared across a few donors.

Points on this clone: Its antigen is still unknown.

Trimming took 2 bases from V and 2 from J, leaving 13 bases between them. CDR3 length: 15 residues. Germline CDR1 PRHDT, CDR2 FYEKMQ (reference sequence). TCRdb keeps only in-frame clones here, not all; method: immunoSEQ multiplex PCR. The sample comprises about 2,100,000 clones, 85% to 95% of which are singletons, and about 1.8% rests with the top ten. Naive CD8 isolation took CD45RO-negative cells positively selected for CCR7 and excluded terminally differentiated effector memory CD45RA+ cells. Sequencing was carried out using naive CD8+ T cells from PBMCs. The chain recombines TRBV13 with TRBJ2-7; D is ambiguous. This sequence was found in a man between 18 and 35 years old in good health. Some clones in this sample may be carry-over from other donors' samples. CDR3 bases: TGTGCCAGCAGCTTAATCCGAGACCCGCCCTACGAGCAGTACTTC. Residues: CASSLIRDPPYEQYF.